The present T cell receptor beta chain was sequenced within a study of shared clonotypes between healthy human individuals (dated by TCRdb to the early 2020s). About the full investigation: The cohort included three men and a couple of women between 18 and 49 years of age. For each donor, CD4 naive and CD4 memory were each given three plates, CD8 naive was given two plates, and CD8 memory was given one plate. To estimate repertoire size and how much clonotypes are shared between individuals, the study performed deep sequencing of blood TCR repertoires from roughly five healthy adults. Different laboratories and diverse techniques were used to prepare libraries and sequence TCR repertoires, to increase sequencing depth and limit assay-specific biases. Leukapheresis yielded between about 0.9 and 9 billion PBMCs per donor.

Trimming accounts for 6 bases at V and 4 bases at J, while the number of junction bases matched to no gene is 10. Taken from the germline V gene, the CDR1 and CDR2 loops are MDHEN and SYDVKM. The CDR3 measures 15 amino acids from cysteine to phenylalanine. Only the CDR3 portion is preserved as DNA: 45 bases, with reading frame beginning at the first base. TCR CDR3 regions were amplified from genomic DNA by multiplex PCR using the deep immunoSEQ assay. For each cell subset, the extracted genomic DNA was distributed evenly across all wells of several immunoSEQ 96-well plates, and each plate served as one replicate. For sorted subsets, about 200 ng genomic DNA, equal to 30,000 to 35,000 T cell genomes, was loaded into each replicate PCR. Purified libraries were measured with a Qubit 3.0 fluorometer, size-checked on a Bioanalyzer 2100, and measured again with the KAPA Library Quantification kit. Each immunoSEQ 96-well plate was sequenced on its own single-read 150-cycle Illumina NextSeq 550 flow cell. Per the authors' processing: The immunoSEQ output contained only junctional sequences without quality scores, so filtering could not match that applied to full-length reads. Sequences were annotated with PyIR, a Python wrapper for IgBLAST v1.9, using IMGT germline references to assign V/J genes and CDR3. Reads with weak V/J assignments (E-value above 1e-6), missing CDR3, stop codons, out-of-frame junctions, or ambiguous translated residues were removed. V3J clonotypes were defined as sequences sharing an identical inferred V gene, J gene, and CDR3 amino acid sequence. Percentage overlap between repertoires was computed as shared unique clonotypes divided by the size of the smaller repertoire. Repertoire richness was assessed with RTK rarefaction, the Chao1 estimator, and Recon v2.1 estimates of unobserved clonotypes. Generation probabilities were computed with OLGA for all TCRbeta clonotypes obtained by the gDNA method from four donors. Drawn from immuneACCESS, this table holds only the in-frame rearrangements with V and J called that TCRdb kept. Clones are partly lost; checked studies trace under half to an unresolved V gene and leave the rest unexplained. From that table come the V and J calls and clone size; the DNA was used to work out D and trimming. The sample data list a few million clones, and 92% of these were observed just once. Jointly, the top ten make up more than 0.35% of the sample.

The donors were healthy, HIV-negative adults with no recently reported acute infections or vaccinations. Every donor was a Caucasian adult residing in Nashville, Tennessee, USA. CD4+ T cells were enriched by magnetic negative selection; naive cells were then positively selected on CD45RA, and the negative fraction formed the memory subset. After blood collection by leukapheresis, PBMCs were isolated using Ficoll-Histopaque density gradient centrifugation and then cryopreserved in the vapor phase of liquid nitrogen. Analytical flow cytometry was used to check the purity and quantity of each magnetically sorted T cell population. Genomic DNA was isolated from every sorted fraction and measured by UV absorbance on a Nanodrop 2000c. Of note for this clone: What antigen it recognizes has not been identified. Per-nucleotide qualities are absent, and no much larger clonotype sits a single base away.

General findings and caveats noted by the study authors: Based on pairwise subsampling, the degree of clonotype sharing among donors was expected to be affected by sequencing depth. Compared with non-shared clonotypes, the clonotypes found in all four sorted-subset donors had higher generation probabilities. Rarefaction of sorted-subset datasets indicated incomplete sequencing despite the large sequencing depth. When a handful of donors were compared, the shared fraction of clonotypes was about 5.2% for naive CD4, roughly 3.3% for naive CD8, roughly 2.5% for memory CD4, and 0.35% to 0.5% for memory CD8. Estimated clonotype richness was generally larger for naive than for memory subsets. Because the study included only a small number of donors, the genetic and exposure-history diversity represented was limited. Only blood was sampled, and tissue TCR repertoires likely differ from those in blood.

Specimen: naive CD4+ T cells from PBMCs. Read against the paper, the sample's cell subset or site label means: CD45RA+ positively selected. This chain is built from TRBV28 and TRBJ2-3; 7 nucleotides in the junction match TRBD1. The receptor comes from a man younger than 35 in good health. Some clones in this sample may be carry-over from other donors' samples. The CDR3 has the sequence CASRPRGRVPDTQYF. At the DNA level, the sequence is TGTGCCAGCAGGCCAAGGGGGCGCGTCCCAGATACGCAGTATTTT.